This T cell receptor beta chain is from a study of Ad26.COV2.S vaccination and SARS-CoV-2 variants. Study details: A participant enrolled in the COV1001 Ad26.COV2.S trial arm provided the sample. Findings and limits, study-wide: Recipients of either vaccine or placebo displayed similar breadth of non-spike TCRs.

Treatment noted: around 19 received Ad26.COV2.S at low or high dose, single or two shots; several received placebo; per-sample allocation not given. Collection of the samples took place on day 63 after the first injection of vaccine or placebo. At a Boston site, the person donating was an adult of 18-55 years. Clones were sequenced by immunoSEQ multiplex PCR, and TCRdb holds only the in-frame ones, with some missing. The data hold about 370,000 clones, with around 85% observed a single time. The CDR3 has 10 residues. From germline, CDR1 is MRHNA and CDR2 SNTAGT. V shed 7 bases and J shed 8 bases, with 5 bases lying between them. In regard to this clone: Antigen specificity is unknown.

V and J are TRBV6-4 and TRBJ1-4; D gene unclear. Material: peripheral blood, obtained in a trial of Ad26.COV2.S vaccine versus placebo. This sequence was found in a person aged 18-60 years who received the Ad26.COV2.S COVID-19 vaccine or a placebo. The CDR3 DNA is TGTGCCAGCAAGGGCGAAAAACTGTTTTTT. Translating it yields CASKGEKLFF.